The 32 T cell receptor beta chains in this list originate from one sample, sequenced in a study of circulating and synovial CD4+ cells in juvenile arthritis (dated by TCRdb to the mid-2010s). Library construction relied on the immunoSEQ multiplex PCR assay. Entries here come from immuneACCESS through TCRdb and include only in-frame sequences with V and J called. Some clones fail to appear in such tables; in the studies checked, an unresolved V gene covers under half of the shortfall, and the cause of the remainder is unknown. The sample yields 39,000 or so clones; 85% to 95% were counted once. Roughly 0.7% of the sample rests with the top ten. Sequencing input: CD4+ T cells from blood. The receptors stem from a human donor with juvenile idiopathic arthritis.

The chain is built from TRBV6-1 and TRBJ1-5; tentatively, D is TRBD1 (5 bases). V was clipped by 5 bases and J by 1 base, with 12 bases between them. The germline gives CDR1 MNHNS, CDR2 SASEGT. This CDR3 has 15 amino acids. The DNA of the CDR3 is TGTGCCAGCAGTATAGGGGAAGTGAGCAATCAGCCCCAGCATTTT. It encodes CASSIGEVSNQPQHF.

The rearrangement uses TRBV7-2 and TRBJ1-2; no clear D. This CDR3 comprises 12 residues. Trimming took 11 bases from V and 4 from J, leaving 14 bases between them. Germline CDR1 reads SGHTA; CDR2 reads FQGNSA. CDR3 coding DNA: TGTGCCCACCGTCGGGGTAGCTATGGCTACACCTTC. Translating gives CAHRRGSYGYTF.

This clone was recorded once. The chain combines TRBV29-1 with TRBJ2-3; possible D gene TRBD2, 5 bases. Looked up from germline, CDR1 is SQVTM and CDR2 is ANQGSEA. This CDR3 contains 12 residues. V lost 4 bases, J lost 4 bases, and 9 bases lay in between. In DNA form, the CDR3 reads TGCAGCGTTGTAGCGCGAGCAGATACGCAGTATTTT. Amino acids: CSVVARADTQYF.

The CDR3: CASSSPTSGFYEQYF. CDR3 nucleotides: TGTGCCAGCAGTTCCCCGACTAGCGGGTTCTACGAGCAGTACTTC. The chain carries TRBV6-5 and TRBJ2-7; 10 bases are shared with TRBD2. Trimming removed 4 bases from V and 3 bases from J; junction bases left unmatched: 6. Germline V gene data show CDR1 as MNHEY and CDR2 as SVGAGI. CDR3 length equals 15 residues.

With regard to this clone: Distinct nucleotide sequences in the sample also encode this CDR3. The gene calls are TRBV7-9 and TRBJ1-6; 8 bases align to TRBD1. The CDR3 contains 14 residues. Germline V gene lookup returns CDR1 SEHNR and CDR2 FQNEAQ (reference sequence). Trimming took 5 bases from V and 8 from J; bases not matched to a gene: 5. CDR3 sequence: CASSDGTGDSPLHF. The CDR3 region has the DNA TGTGCCAGCAGCGACGGGACAGGTGATTCACCCCTCCACTTT.

This rearrangement joins TRBV29-1 to TRBJ1-1; 7 bases are a match to TRBD1. This CDR3 region has 10 residues. V gave up 6 bases and J gave up 11 bases; unmatched junction bases: 6. CDR1 SQVTM and CDR2 ANQGSEA come from the germline V gene. In nucleotides, the CDR3 is TGCAGCGTCCTAACAGGGGAGGCTTTCTTT. This codes for CSVLTGEAFF.

This clone appeared a single time. The rearrangement links TRBV30 to TRBJ2-7, with 13 bases lining up with TRBD2. The CDR3 is made up of 21 amino acids. V lost 0 bases, J lost 0 bases, and 17 bases stayed unmatched. Looked up from germline, CDR1 is GTSNPN and CDR2 is SVGIG (reference sequence). The chain's CDR3 is CAWSVQVGKTSGGRSSYEQYF. The CDR3 coding sequence is TGTGCCTGGAGTGTACAGGTCGGGAAGACTAGCGGGGGGAGGAGCTCCTACGAGCAGTACTTC.

V gene TRBV7-2 combines with J gene TRBJ1-2; D may be TRBD1 (6 bases). The CDR3 consists of 14 residues. The V end lost 7 bases, the J end lost 2 bases, and 14 bases lay between the germline ends. The germline V gene encodes CDR1 SGHTA and CDR2 FQGNSA. The CDR3 loop is CASMIGTQNYGYTF. The CDR3 DNA reads TGTGCCAGCATGATCGGGACACAGAACTATGGCTACACCTTC.

The V and J genes are TRBV4-3 and TRBJ2-1, with TRBD2 matching 7 bases. This CDR3 comprises 14 residues. Germline V lookup: CDR1 LGHNA, CDR2 YSLEER. V was clipped by 4 bases and J by 8 bases; unmatched bases: 8. The CDR3 is CASSLGLPSYEQFF. The CDR3 DNA reads TGCGCCAGCAGCCTGGGACTACCGTCCTATGAGCAGTTCTTC.

The V and J genes are TRBV19 and TRBJ1-2; D remains unclear. V shed 3 bases and J shed 4 bases, with 6 bases lying between them. This CDR3 contains 12 residues. The germline V gene has CDR1 LNHDA and CDR2 SQIVND (reference sequence). The CDR3 nucleotides read TGTGCCAGTAGTATTCCAGGCTATGGCTACACCTTC. This encodes CASSIPGYGYTF.

The chain links TRBV18 to TRBJ1-1; TRBD1 is a possible D gene (5 bases). V shed 3 bases and J shed 1 base, with 15 bases lying between them. Germline-derived CDR1 and CDR2 are KGHSH and LQKENI. The CDR3 spans 16 residues. For the CDR3, the DNA is TGTGCCAGCTCACCTTATAGGGGTGGATCGAACACTGAAGCTTTCTTT. It encodes CASSPYRGGSNTEAFF.

This clone was found once. The gene calls are TRBV4-1 and TRBJ2-7, with D unclear. The germline CDR1 and CDR2 sequences are MGHRA and YSYEKL. Trimming pared 3 bases from V and 2 bases from J, leaving 8 bases between. This CDR3 has 13 residues. This chain's CDR3 is CASSHYDTYEQYF. Written as DNA, the CDR3 is TGCGCCAGCAGCCACTATGATACCTACGAGCAGTACTTC.

The chain combines TRBV4-2 with TRBJ2-2; TRBD2 agrees at 9 bases. V lost 1 base to trimming and J lost 3 bases; unmatched junction nucleotides: 6. The germline V gene encodes CDR1 LGHNA and CDR2 YNFKEQ. The CDR3 has 17 residues. CDR3 nucleotides: TGTGCCAGCAGCCAAGTATCTAGCGGGGACGACACCGGGGAGCTGTTTTTT. Amino acid sequence: CASSQVSSGDDTGELFF.

The chain combines TRBV6-4 with TRBJ1-5; 8 bases are shared with TRBD1. The CDR3 consists of 15 residues. The ends lost 6 bases at V and 6 bases at J; junction bases unmatched: 10. The germline gives CDR1 MRHNA, CDR2 SNTAGT. The chain's CDR3 is CASRSRGPVSQPQHF. CDR3 in DNA: TGTGCCAGCAGGAGCAGGGGGCCGGTCAGTCAGCCCCAGCATTTT.

The gene calls are TRBV6-6 and TRBJ2-7, with D possibly TRBD2 on 7 matching bases. The V gene lost 6 bases and the J gene lost 5 bases, with 23 bases spanning the gap. In germline, CDR1 is MNHNY, CDR2 SVGAGI (reference sequence). The CDR3 loop spans 16 amino acids. The DNA of the CDR3 is TGTGCCAGCAGCGCTGAGGTTGGGGGGGCAGTCAACGAGCAGTACTTC. It yields the protein CASSAEVGGAVNEQYF.

The rearrangement uses TRBV10-3 and TRBJ1-1; D is unresolved. Germline CDR1 ENHRY, CDR2 SYGVKD. The CDR3 spans 13 residues. V lost 7 bases to trimming and J lost 2 bases, with 11 bases between them. DNA of the CDR3: TGTGCCATCAAACATCAGGCTAACACTGAAGCTTTCTTT. Residues: CAIKHQANTEAFF.

The chain recombines TRBV15 with TRBJ1-4; D not certain. V lost 1 base, J lost 2 bases, and 11 bases lay in between. CDR3 length: 16 residues. Per germline, CDR1 LNHNV and CDR2 YYDKDF (reference sequence). CDR3 sequence (DNA): TGTGCCACCAGCAGAGGAGGCACCGAGACTAATGAAAAACTGTTTTTT. The encoded protein is CATSRGGTETNEKLFF.

This clone occurred once. The genes are TRBV5-5 and TRBJ2-4; D is unresolved. This CDR3 has 14 amino acids. Between the trimmed V and J ends, which lost 0 bases and 6 bases, there was a span of 10 bases. Germline V lookup: CDR1 SGHKS, CDR2 YYEKEE (reference sequence). This chain's CDR3 is CASSLDPTPNIQYF. In nucleotides, the CDR3 is TGTGCCAGCAGCTTGGACCCGACACCAAACATTCAGTACTTC.

The chain combines TRBV29-1 with TRBJ2-7; 8 bases line up with TRBD1. V shed 6 bases, J shed 7 bases, and the junction held 11 bases outside the gene matches. Germline V gives CDR1 SQVTM, CDR2 ANQGSEA. The CDR3 covers 13 residues. CDR3 loop: CSVGDRSYGEQYF. The CDR3 DNA is TGCAGCGTGGGGGACAGGAGCTACGGAGAGCAGTACTTC.

The V call is TRBV6-5, the J call TRBJ1-1, with 9 bases identical to TRBD1. The V and J ends lost 4 bases and 10 bases, in that order; junction bases with no gene match: 7. Germline-derived CDR1 and CDR2 are MNHEY and SVGAGI. CDR3 length equals 13 residues. CDR3 sequence: CASSLGQGRGAFF. CDR3 DNA sequence: TGTGCCAGCAGTTTGGGACAGGGTCGGGGAGCTTTCTTT.

DNA for the CDR3: TGCGCCAGCAGCCAGGGTCCACAGGGCCGCCGGGGAAACACCATATATTTT. This codes for CASSQGPQGRRGNTIYF. The gene calls are TRBV4-1 and TRBJ1-3; D perhaps matches TRBD1 (6 bases). CDR3 length: 17 amino acids. CDR1 and CDR2 (germline): MGHRA, YSYEKL. V gave up 3 bases and J gave up 4 bases, with 19 bases separating them.

The rearrangement joins TRBV9 to TRBJ2-1; 11 nucleotides agree with TRBD2. The CDR3 is 16 residues long. The V gene's germline CDR1 is SGDLS and CDR2 YYNGEE. J was trimmed by 7 bases and V by 0 bases; bases with no gene match: 6. This CDR3 is CASSVGLAGMGNEQFF. For the CDR3, the DNA is TGTGCCAGCAGCGTAGGACTAGCGGGGATGGGGAATGAGCAGTTCTTC.

The rearrangement joins TRBV15 to TRBJ1-4; 8 bases line up with TRBD1. Germline lookup yields CDR1 LNHNV and CDR2 YYDKDF (reference sequence). With 1 base clipped from V and 8 bases from J, the junction kept 3 bases outside the gene matches. The CDR3 consists of 14 residues. The CDR3 bases are TGTGCCACCAGCAGAGCCGGGACAGGAGAAAAACTGTTTTTT. Translation gives CATSRAGTGEKLFF.

J is TRBJ2-7 and V is TRBV2; maybe TRBD2 (5 bases). The length of the CDR3 is 13 residues. Trimming stripped 4 bases from V and 2 bases from J, with 9 bases between. Germline loops: CDR1 SNHLY, CDR2 FYNNEI. The CDR3 sequence: CASSGGVTYEQYF. CDR3 in DNA: TGTGCCAGCAGTGGGGGAGTGACCTACGAGCAGTACTTC.

This rearrangement joins TRBV6-1 to TRBJ1-5, with D uncertain. The germline gives CDR1 MNHNS, CDR2 SASEGT. The CDR3 is 16 residues long. V was cut by 2 bases and J by 3 bases, with 14 bases left in between. The CDR3 DNA follows: TGTGCCAGCAGTGAATCCCCTGGACTCCTCAATCAGCCCCAGCATTTT. Its translation: CASSESPGLLNQPQHF.

V and J are TRBV6-1 and TRBJ1-2; 7 bases map to TRBD1. V shed 7 bases and J 2 bases; nucleotides not matched to a gene: 4. Germline V lookup: CDR1 MNHNS, CDR2 SASEGT. CDR3 length: 13 amino acids. The CDR3 reads CASNLRGNYGYTF. CDR3 nucleotides: TGTGCCAGCAACCTCAGGGGGAACTATGGCTACACCTTC.

V gene TRBV9 combines with J gene TRBJ2-2; 7 bases agree with TRBD2. The V segment lost 0 bases and the J segment 6 bases; nucleotides outside the gene matches: 8. The CDR3 consists of 16 residues. The germline V gene encodes CDR1 SGDLS and CDR2 YYNGEE. CDR3 sequence reads: CASSVASGVGPGELFF. Here the CDR3 DNA reads TGTGCCAGCAGCGTAGCCAGCGGGGTCGGTCCCGGGGAGCTGTTTTTT.

In DNA, the CDR3 is TGTGCCAGCAGCCCGACAGGGGTTGGCTACACCTTC. Translation gives CASSPTGVGYTF. The chain joins TRBV6-6 to TRBJ1-2; TRBD1 matches 8 bases. The germline CDR1 and CDR2 sequences are MNHNY and SVGAGI (reference sequence). J was trimmed by 7 bases and V by 6 bases; bases with no gene match: 4. The CDR3 has 12 residues.

The chain employs TRBV5-4 and TRBJ1-1; maybe TRBD1 (5 bases). Germline V lookup: CDR1 SGHNT, CDR2 YYREEE (reference sequence). Trimming took off 1 base at V and 6 bases at J, with 13 bases between the two ends. The CDR3 is 14 residues long. CDR3 in amino acids: CASSLNRGYAEAFF. The CDR3 DNA reads as TGTGCCAGCAGCTTGAATCGGGGGTATGCTGAAGCTTTCTTT.

V usage is TRBV5-6 and J usage is TRBJ2-2; 7 positions agree with TRBD1. Trimming took 3 bases from V and 4 from J; bases not matched to a gene: 3. The CDR3 has 14 amino acids. Germline V gene sequence: CDR1 SGHDT, CDR2 YYEEEE. CDR3 sequence reads: CASSWGQFTGELFF. As DNA, the CDR3 is TGTGCCAGCAGCTGGGGACAGTTCACCGGGGAGCTGTTTTTT.

The rearrangement uses TRBV7-3 and TRBJ1-6; D may be TRBD1 (5 bases). The germline V gene has CDR1 SGHTA and CDR2 FQGTGA. The CDR3 spans 15 residues. Trimming cost V 2 bases and J 7 bases, with 12 bases left between them. The CDR3 DNA sequence: TGTGCCAGCAGCTTAGGGGCAGGGCTGAATTCACCCCTCCACTTT. Its translation is CASSLGAGLNSPLHF.

The chain is built from TRBV7-2 and TRBJ1-5; D gene ambiguous. The CDR3 totals 16 residues. CDR1 SGHTA and CDR2 FQGNSA come from the germline V gene. Trimming cost V 1 base and J 4 bases, with 14 bases left between them. CDR3 bases: TGTGCCAGCAGCTTAGGGGGAAGTGGGAGGAATCAGCCCCAGCATTTT. Residues: CASSLGGSGRNQPQHF.